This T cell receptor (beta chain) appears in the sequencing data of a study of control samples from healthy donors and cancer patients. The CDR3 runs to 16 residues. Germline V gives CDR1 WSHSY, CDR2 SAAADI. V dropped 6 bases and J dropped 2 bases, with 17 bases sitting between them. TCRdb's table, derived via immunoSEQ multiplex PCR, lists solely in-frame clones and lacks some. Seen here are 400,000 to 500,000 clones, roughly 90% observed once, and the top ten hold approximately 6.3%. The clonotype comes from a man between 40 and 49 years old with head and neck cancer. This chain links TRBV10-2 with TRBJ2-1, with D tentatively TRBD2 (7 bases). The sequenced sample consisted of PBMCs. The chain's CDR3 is CASRRGGDVAYNEQFF. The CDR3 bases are TGCGCCAGCAGGAGGGGGGGGGATGTCGCCTACAATGAGCAGTTCTTC.